The rows below give T cell receptor beta chains drawn from one sample of a study of blood T cell repertoires in COVID-19. Sequencing was performed with immunoSEQ multiplex PCR; in TCRdb, only in-frame clones are kept and a portion is missing. The table records just under 45,000 clones, around 87% of them present only once. The sequencing sample was made of peripheral blood. These receptors originate from a woman older than 75 in a cohort sampled during active or convalescent COVID-19. Each CDR3 is given with its conserved first and last residue. Fields, in order: D gene, J gene, clone size, V gene, CDR3 DNA, CDR3 protein. D genes are given only for firm matches. Clone size is stated in some rows and not others, as once, few, many or a class when expanded.

D: TRBD1
J: TRBJ1-1
size: -
V: TRBV5-1
DNA: TGCGCCAGCAGAGTGGACAGGGGAGAAGCTTTCTTT
CDR3: CASRVDRGEAFF

D: TRBD2
J: TRBJ2-3
size: -
V: TRBV7-2
DNA: TGTGCCAGCAGCCTTACTTATGCGGGAGGTAGCACAGATACGCAGTATTTT
CDR3: CASSLTYAGGSTDTQYF

D: -
J: TRBJ2-1
size: -
V: TRBV3-1/TRBV3-2
DNA: TGTGCCAGCAGCCAAAATCAGGGCAACCACAATGAGCAGTTCTTC
CDR3: CASSQNQGNHNEQFF

D: TRBD1
J: TRBJ1-2
size: few
V: TRBV5-1
DNA: TGCGCCAGCAGCTTGGTAACCGGGACAGATAACTATGGCTACACCTTC
CDR3: CASSLVTGTDNYGYTF

D: TRBD1
J: TRBJ2-6
size: few
V: TRBV4-1
DNA: TGCGCCAGCAGCCAAGCAGGGGGTGGGGCCAACGTCCTGACTTTC
CDR3: CASSQAGGGANVLTF

D: -
J: TRBJ1-3
size: once
V: TRBV19
DNA: TGTGCCAGTAGTACTTCCCACTTCTCTGGAAACACCATATATTTT
CDR3: CASSTSHFSGNTIYF

D: -
J: TRBJ1-2
size: once
V: TRBV5-6
DNA: TGTGCCAGCAGACCGGACAGAACGCATGGCTACACCTTC
CDR3: CASRPDRTHGYTF

D: TRBD1
J: TRBJ1-1
size: -
V: TRBV7-2
DNA: TGTGCCAGCAGCCCAAGACAGGGTATGAACACTGAAGCTTTCTTT
CDR3: CASSPRQGMNTEAFF

D: TRBD1
J: TRBJ2-5
size: -
V: TRBV5-4
DNA: TGTGCCAGCAGCTGGGGACAGGGGAACCAAGAGACCCAGTACTTC
CDR3: CASSWGQGNQETQYF

D: -
J: TRBJ2-1
size: -
V: TRBV5-6
DNA: TGTGCCAGCACCTTCAGGGTGGGGGGTGAGCAGTTCTTC
CDR3: CASTFRVGGEQFF

D: -
J: TRBJ2-3
size: -
V: TRBV7-9
DNA: TGTGCCAGCAGCCTCGTGGCCCTAGCCTCCACAGATACGCAGTATTTT
CDR3: CASSLVALASTDTQYF

D: -
J: TRBJ2-3
size: -
V: TRBV29-1
DNA: TGCAGCGTTGAGGTCGGACAGGGAGGGGATACGCAGTATTTT
CDR3: CSVEVGQGGDTQYF

D: -
J: TRBJ1-1
size: -
V: TRBV11-3
DNA: TGTGCCAGCAGCCAACAGGGCCCTGAAGCTTTCTTT
CDR3: CASSQQGPEAFF

D: -
J: TRBJ1-5
size: -
V: TRBV3-1/TRBV3-2
DNA: TGTGCCAGCAGCCAATGGAGGGACAGCAATCAGCCCCAGCATTTT
CDR3: CASSQWRDSNQPQHF

D: -
J: TRBJ2-7
size: -
V: TRBV5-5
DNA: TGTGCCAGCAGCTCGAGGGGGACCTATTCCTACGAGCAGTACTTC
CDR3: CASSSRGTYSYEQYF

D: TRBD2
J: TRBJ2-1
size: -
V: TRBV7-2
DNA: TGTGCCAGCAGTACTAGCGGGTTTAACAATGAGCAGTTCTTC
CDR3: CASSTSGFNNEQFF

D: -
J: TRBJ1-5
size: few
V: TRBV27
DNA: TGTGCCAGCAGTTTATCGCGACAGGAGTATCAGCCCCAGCATTTT
CDR3: CASSLSRQEYQPQHF

D: TRBD1
J: TRBJ1-5
size: -
V: TRBV5-1
DNA: TGCGCCAGCAGCCCGGGACAGGGGGGCAGCAATCAGCCCCAGCATTTT
CDR3: CASSPGQGGSNQPQHF

D: -
J: TRBJ1-2
size: -
V: TRBV7-9
DNA: TGTGCCAGCAGCTTAGATCCTTACTATGGCTACACCTTC
CDR3: CASSLDPYYGYTF

D: -
J: TRBJ2-5
size: -
V: TRBV18
DNA: TGTGCCAGCTCACCTCAACAGGGTGTGATGGAGACCCAGTACTTC
CDR3: CASSPQQGVMETQYF

D: TRBD2
J: TRBJ2-1
size: -
V: TRBV10-1
DNA: TGCGCCAGCAGTGAGGGGGGTTCCGGGACTAGCCGGCATGAGCAGTTCTTC
CDR3: CASSEGGSGTSRHEQFF

D: -
J: TRBJ2-1
size: -
V: TRBV5-1
DNA: TGCGCCAGCAGCTCGGACCCTGCCGGGGACAATGAGCAGTTCTTC
CDR3: CASSSDPAGDNEQFF

D: TRBD1
J: TRBJ1-4
size: -
V: TRBV30
DNA: TGTGCCTGGAGTGTAGGGACAGGGCCTCGGGCTAATGAAAAACTGTTTTTT
CDR3: CAWSVGTGPRANEKLFF

D: TRBD1
J: TRBJ2-2
size: -
V: TRBV3-1/TRBV3-2
DNA: TGTGCCAGCAGCCCCCGGGACAGGGCAGTACCCGGGGAGCTGTTTTTT
CDR3: CASSPRDRAVPGELFF

D: -
J: TRBJ1-1
size: -
V: TRBV5-1
DNA: TGCGCCAGCAGCTTGGCCCCCCTGGCGAACACTGAAGCTTTCTTT
CDR3: CASSLAPLANTEAFF

D: -
J: TRBJ2-7
size: once
V: TRBV6-5
DNA: TGTGCCAGCAGCTCCGCGTCCTACGAGCAGTACTTC
CDR3: CASSSASYEQYF

D: TRBD1
J: TRBJ1-2
size: -
V: TRBV9
DNA: TGTGCCAGCAGCGTAGAGTTCACAGGGGATGGCTACACCTTC
CDR3: CASSVEFTGDGYTF

D: TRBD1
J: TRBJ2-3
size: -
V: TRBV5-1
DNA: TGCGCCAGCAGCATAGGACAGGGAATCACAGATACGCAGTATTTT
CDR3: CASSIGQGITDTQYF

D: TRBD1
J: TRBJ1-1
size: -
V: TRBV6-5
DNA: TGTGCCAGCAGTCCAACCGGGACAGGGAGGGGTGAAGCTTTCTTT
CDR3: CASSPTGTGRGEAFF

D: TRBD2
J: TRBJ2-5
size: -
V: TRBV2
DNA: TGTGCCAGCAGTGCACCGGGACTAGCAGGGGAGACCCAGTACTTC
CDR3: CASSAPGLAGETQYF

D: TRBD1
J: TRBJ2-3
size: -
V: TRBV5-1
DNA: TGCGCCAGCAGCTTAACAGGGGCAGATACGCAGTATTTT
CDR3: CASSLTGADTQYF

D: TRBD2
J: TRBJ2-1
size: -
V: TRBV4-1
DNA: TGCGCCAGCAGCGCCCGGACTAGCGGGGGGGCCGGGGGTGAGCAGTTCTTC
CDR3: CASSARTSGGAGGEQFF

D: -
J: TRBJ1-1
size: -
V: TRBV5-1
DNA: TGCGCCAGCAGCTTGGCCCTTACAGAGAACACTGAAGCTTTCTTT
CDR3: CASSLALTENTEAFF

D: -
J: TRBJ1-1
size: -
V: TRBV30
DNA: TGTGCCTGGAGTATCCGCGATGAAGCTTTCTTT
CDR3: CAWSIRDEAFF

D: -
J: TRBJ1-1
size: -
V: TRBV7-2
DNA: TGTGCCAGCAGACTTGCGGGAGGGGTTTGGGACACTGAAGCTTTCTTT
CDR3: CASRLAGGVWDTEAFF

D: TRBD1
J: TRBJ1-1
size: -
V: TRBV18
DNA: TGTGCCAGCTCACCTAGACAGGGGAACACTGAAGCTTTCTTT
CDR3: CASSPRQGNTEAFF

D: TRBD2
J: TRBJ2-7
size: -
V: TRBV29-1
DNA: TGCAGCGTTCCCCGGGGCGGGAGTGGTTCCTACGAGCAGTACTTC
CDR3: CSVPRGGSGSYEQYF

D: TRBD1
J: TRBJ2-7
size: -
V: TRBV5-4
DNA: TGTGCCAGCAGCTCGTGGACAGGCTACGAGCAGTACTTC
CDR3: CASSSWTGYEQYF

D: TRBD2
J: TRBJ2-7
size: -
V: TRBV30
DNA: TGTGCCTGGGCGACTAGCGGGGGGACTGGAGAGCAGTACTTC
CDR3: CAWATSGGTGEQYF

D: TRBD2
J: TRBJ2-7
size: -
V: TRBV6-5
DNA: TGTGCCAGCAGCCGACCGACTAGCCACGAGCAGTACTTC
CDR3: CASSRPTSHEQYF

D: TRBD1
J: TRBJ2-7
size: -
V: TRBV7-9
DNA: TGTGCCAGCAGCTTAGGACAGGGCTTCTACGAGCAGTACTTC
CDR3: CASSLGQGFYEQYF

D: TRBD1
J: TRBJ2-2
size: -
V: TRBV13
DNA: TGTGCCAGCAGCACCCGGGACAGGATGAACACCGGGGAGCTGTTTTTT
CDR3: CASSTRDRMNTGELFF

D: TRBD2
J: TRBJ2-3
size: -
V: TRBV5-1
DNA: TGCGCCAGCACTTTTACCTCCGGGACTAGCTTTAATACGCAGTATTTT
CDR3: CASTFTSGTSFNTQYF

D: -
J: TRBJ1-2
size: once
V: TRBV5-5
DNA: TGTGCCAGCTCGGCAGGGGTTTCGGGGTATGGCTACACCTTC
CDR3: CASSAGVSGYGYTF

D: TRBD1
J: TRBJ1-2
size: -
V: TRBV5-1
DNA: TGCGCCAGCAGCGCGGGACAGGGGGAGGTGTATGGCTACACCTTC
CDR3: CASSAGQGEVYGYTF

D: TRBD1
J: TRBJ1-2
size: -
V: TRBV6-5
DNA: TGTGCCAGCAGTTACTCGAGGACAGGGGTCTATGGCTACACCTTC
CDR3: CASSYSRTGVYGYTF

D: -
J: TRBJ2-3
size: -
V: TRBV10-1
DNA: TGCGCCAGCAGTGACTTCGCGGGGTCCACAGATACGCAGTATTTT
CDR3: CASSDFAGSTDTQYF

D: TRBD1
J: TRBJ1-1
size: -
V: TRBV5-1
DNA: TGCGCCAGCAGCTTGCGGCCTCACGGACAGGGCGCGAACACTGAAGCTTTCTTT
CDR3: CASSLRPHGQGANTEAFF

D: TRBD1
J: TRBJ1-6
size: -
V: TRBV3-1/TRBV3-2
DNA: TGTGCCAGCAGCCAACGGGACAGGAATTCACCCCTCCACTTT
CDR3: CASSQRDRNSPLHF

D: -
J: TRBJ2-7
size: once
V: TRBV6-1
DNA: TGTGCCAGCAGTGAAGGATCCCGGACAGCCAGTAAGGGCGAGCAGTACTTC
CDR3: CASSEGSRTASKGEQYF

D: TRBD1
J: TRBJ1-2
size: -
V: TRBV6-5
DNA: TGTGCCAGCAGCCCGGGACAGAACTATGGCTACACCTTC
CDR3: CASSPGQNYGYTF

D: -
J: TRBJ2-7
size: once
V: TRBV6-5
DNA: TGTGCCAGCAGGGAGGAAGTCTACGAGCAGTACTTC
CDR3: CASREEVYEQYF

D: TRBD2
J: TRBJ2-3
size: -
V: TRBV4-3
DNA: TGCGCCAGCAGCCTCCCGACTAGCGGGAGGACTTACGTCACATTAGATACGCAGTATTTT
CDR3: CASSLPTSGRTYVTLDTQYF